The rows below give T cell receptor beta chains drawn from one sample of a study of T cell responses to AZD1222 COVID-19 vaccine. Profiled with immunoSEQ multiplex PCR; TCRdb holds only in-frame clones, not every one. There are approximately 110,000 clones in the sample; 70% to 90% occur only once, and 2% to 3% lies in the top ten. The sample here was peripheral blood, taken 28 days after the second AZD1222 dose. The receptors were gathered from an adult who received the AZD1222 COVID-19 vaccine. Each CDR3 is given with its conserved first and last residue. Each record gives: D gene, clone size, CDR3 length, V gene, J gene, CDR3 protein, CDR3 DNA. The D gene is left open where the match is weak. The size entry is marked missing in some rows and otherwise reads once, few, many or a size class.

NA	many	14	TRBV5-6	TRBJ1-3	CASSFGIDGNTIYF	TGTGCCAGCAGCTTTGGGATAGACGGAAACACCATATATTTT
NA	once	18	TRBV28	TRBJ1-6	CASSLRQARVSYNSPLHF	TGTGCCAGCAGTTTGCGGCAGGCCAGGGTCTCCTATAATTCACCCCTCCACTTT
NA	NA	16	TRBV15	TRBJ2-5	CATSRTPGRLEETQYF	TGTGCCACCAGCAGGACCCCGGGACGGCTTGAAGAGACCCAGTACTTC
TRBD1	NA	14	TRBV29-1	TRBJ1-2	CSVAGGNGPYGYTF	TGCAGCGTTGCAGGGGGCAATGGCCCCTATGGCTACACCTTC
NA	NA	11	TRBV5-6	TRBJ1-4	CASSIDRELFF	TGTGCCAGCAGTATAGACCGAGAACTGTTTTTT
NA	NA	14	TRBV4-2	TRBJ2-7	CASSQEVSSYEQYF	TGTGCCAGCAGCCAAGAAGTTAGCTCCTACGAGCAGTACTTC
NA	NA	15	TRBV5-6	TRBJ2-1	CASSPGPSSYNEQFF	TGTGCCAGCAGTCCCGGCCCGAGCTCCTACAATGAGCAGTTCTTC
TRBD1	NA	16	TRBV27	TRBJ2-1	CASSLPSGTAYNEQFF	TGTGCCAGCAGTCTACCCTCCGGGACAGCCTACAATGAGCAGTTCTTC
NA	NA	14	TRBV7-2	TRBJ2-1	CASSPLLRDHEQFF	TGTGCCAGCAGCCCACTTCTCAGGGACCATGAGCAGTTCTTC
TRBD1	NA	15	TRBV6-5	TRBJ2-1	CASSKWDSLDNEQFF	TGTGCCAGCAGTAAATGGGACAGCCTTGACAATGAGCAGTTCTTC
TRBD1	NA	16	TRBV19	TRBJ1-3	CASSRGQPNSGNTIYF	TGTGCCAGTAGTAGGGGACAGCCAAACTCTGGAAACACCATATATTTT
NA	NA	17	TRBV11-2	TRBJ1-5	CASSLDRVAGNNQPQHF	TGTGCCAGCAGCTTAGATCGGGTAGCAGGGAACAATCAGCCCCAGCATTTT
NA	NA	15	TRBV28	TRBJ1-5	CASSLSPGSHQPQHF	TGTGCCAGCAGTTTAAGCCCAGGGTCCCATCAGCCCCAGCATTTT
NA	NA	15	TRBV2	TRBJ2-2	CASKTGRPNTGELFF	TGTGCCAGCAAGACGGGACGGCCGAACACCGGGGAGCTGTTTTTT
NA	NA	16	TRBV5-1	TRBJ1-1	CASSLALGSANTEAFF	TGCGCCAGCAGCTTGGCCTTAGGGAGCGCCAACACTGAAGCTTTCTTT
NA	NA	13	TRBV6-5	TRBJ2-5	CASSLTGRETQYF	TGTGCCAGCAGTCTTACAGGGCGAGAGACCCAGTACTTC
NA	NA	15	TRBV15	TRBJ2-3	CATSITSRFTDTQYF	TGTGCCACCAGCATAACTAGCCGGTTCACAGATACGCAGTATTTT
NA	NA	11	TRBV30	TRBJ1-6	CAWGQNSPLHF	TGTGCCTGGGGACAAAATTCACCCCTCCACTTT
NA	NA	15	TRBV9	TRBJ1-2	CASSVLSGANYGYTF	TGTGCCAGCAGCGTACTATCGGGAGCTAACTATGGCTACACCTTC
NA	NA	13	TRBV5-1	TRBJ2-5	CASSWTGVAAQYF	TGCGCCAGCAGCTGGACAGGAGTAGCGGCCCAGTACTTC
NA	NA	10	TRBV6-5	TRBJ2-2	CASRSGELFF	TGTGCCAGCAGGTCCGGGGAGCTGTTTTTT
NA	NA	12	TRBV11-3	TRBJ2-3	CASSVGTDTQYF	TGTGCCAGCAGCGTGGGGACAGATACGCAGTATTTT
TRBD2	NA	15	TRBV6-5	TRBJ2-7	CASSQTGLAAGEQYF	TGTGCCAGCAGTCAGACGGGACTAGCGGCTGGCGAGCAGTACTTC
NA	NA	14	TRBV25-1	TRBJ1-1	CASSDGGLHTEAFF	TGTGCCAGCAGTGACGGAGGACTACACACTGAAGCTTTCTTT
NA	NA	19	TRBV28	TRBJ1-1	CASSRLDIWRGVLNTEAFF	TGTGCCAGCAGTAGGTTGGACATCTGGAGGGGCGTACTGAACACTGAAGCTTTCTTT
TRBD1	NA	18	TRBV7-6	TRBJ2-1	CASSLTVSPGQGIPEQFF	TGTGCCAGCAGCCTCACAGTATCCCCGGGACAGGGAATTCCTGAGCAGTTCTTC
NA	NA	14	TRBV18	TRBJ2-3	CASSPAGRTDTQYF	TGTGCCAGCTCACCAGCAGGGCGCACAGATACGCAGTATTTT